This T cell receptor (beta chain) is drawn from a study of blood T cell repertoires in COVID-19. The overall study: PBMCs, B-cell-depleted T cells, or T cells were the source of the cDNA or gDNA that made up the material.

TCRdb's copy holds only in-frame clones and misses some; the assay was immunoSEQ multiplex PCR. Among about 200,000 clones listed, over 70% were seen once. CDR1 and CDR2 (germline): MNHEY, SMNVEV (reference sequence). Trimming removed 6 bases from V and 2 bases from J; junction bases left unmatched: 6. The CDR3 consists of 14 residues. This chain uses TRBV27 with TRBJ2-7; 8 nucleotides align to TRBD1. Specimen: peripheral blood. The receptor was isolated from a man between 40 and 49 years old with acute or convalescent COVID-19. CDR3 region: CASSLRGQAYEQYF. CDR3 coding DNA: TGTGCCAGCAGCCTACGGGGACAGGCCTACGAGCAGTACTTC.